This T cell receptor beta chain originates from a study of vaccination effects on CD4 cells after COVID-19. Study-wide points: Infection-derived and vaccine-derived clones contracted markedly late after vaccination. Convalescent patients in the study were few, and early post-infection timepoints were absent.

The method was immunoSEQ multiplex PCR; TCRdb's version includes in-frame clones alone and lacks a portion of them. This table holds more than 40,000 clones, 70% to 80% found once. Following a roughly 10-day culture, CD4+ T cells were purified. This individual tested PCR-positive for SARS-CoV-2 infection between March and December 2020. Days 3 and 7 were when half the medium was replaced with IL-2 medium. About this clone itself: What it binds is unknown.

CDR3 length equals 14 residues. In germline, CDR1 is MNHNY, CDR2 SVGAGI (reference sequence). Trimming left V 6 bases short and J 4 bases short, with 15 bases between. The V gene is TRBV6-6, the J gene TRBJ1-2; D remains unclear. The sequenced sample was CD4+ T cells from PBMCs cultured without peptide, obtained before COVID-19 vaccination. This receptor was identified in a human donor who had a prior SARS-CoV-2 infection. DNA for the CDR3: TGTGCCAGCAGCCCAAGGTTGGGCCTCTATGGCTACACCTTC. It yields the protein CASSPRLGLYGYTF.